A selection of T cell receptor beta chains follows, all from one sample in a study of T cell responses to AZD1222 COVID-19 vaccine. TCRdb keeps only in-frame clones here, not all; method: immunoSEQ multiplex PCR. This table holds some 190,000 clones, 85% to 95% found once. The sample consisted of peripheral blood, taken on day 0 of AZD1222 vaccination. These receptors all come from an adult in good health. Both conserved end residues are part of each CDR3. Fields, in order: V gene, clone size, J gene, D gene, CDR3 protein, CDR3 DNA. A D gene is named only where the DNA matches it firmly. Not all rows give a size; the values are once, few, many and, for expanded clones, a class.

V gene: TRBV28; clone size: -; J gene: TRBJ1-1; D gene: -; CDR3 protein: CASSPTVNTEAFF; CDR3 DNA: TGTGCCAGCAGTCCGACAGTTAACACTGAAGCTTTCTTT
V gene: TRBV5-6; clone size: -; J gene: TRBJ1-2; D gene: TRBD1; CDR3 protein: CASSFKGQASYGYTF; CDR3 DNA: TGTGCCAGCAGCTTTAAAGGACAGGCTAGCTATGGCTACACCTTC
V gene: TRBV4-1; clone size: once; J gene: TRBJ1-4; D gene: -; CDR3 protein: CASSQAGVRIATNEKLFF; CDR3 DNA: TGCGCCAGCAGCCAAGCGGGGGTAAGGATCGCAACTAATGAAAAACTGTTTTTT
V gene: TRBV30; clone size: once; J gene: TRBJ1-1; D gene: -; CDR3 protein: CAWIPFQAGWDTEAFF; CDR3 DNA: TGTGCCTGGATCCCTTTCCAGGCGGGATGGGACACTGAAGCTTTCTTT
V gene: TRBV19; clone size: -; J gene: TRBJ1-1; D gene: -; CDR3 protein: CASSPEGQPNTEAFF; CDR3 DNA: TGTGCCAGTAGCCCAGAAGGACAGCCGAACACTGAAGCTTTCTTT
V gene: TRBV4-2; clone size: -; J gene: TRBJ2-7; D gene: TRBD2; CDR3 protein: CASSQDLLAGIFGDEQYF; CDR3 DNA: TGTGCCAGCAGCCAAGATCTACTAGCGGGGATCTTCGGCGACGAGCAGTACTTC
V gene: TRBV6-5; clone size: -; J gene: TRBJ2-7; D gene: -; CDR3 protein: CASSYSVGSVYEQYF; CDR3 DNA: TGTGCCAGCAGTTACTCGGTTGGGAGCGTTTACGAGCAGTACTTC
V gene: TRBV4-2; clone size: -; J gene: TRBJ1-1; D gene: -; CDR3 protein: CASSQAEGDTEAFF; CDR3 DNA: TGTGCCAGCAGCCAAGCAGAAGGGGACACTGAAGCTTTCTTT
V gene: TRBV18; clone size: -; J gene: TRBJ2-7; D gene: TRBD2; CDR3 protein: CASSLGLAGDEQYF; CDR3 DNA: TGTGCCAGCTCACTGGGACTAGCGGGGGACGAGCAGTACTTC
V gene: TRBV4-3; clone size: once; J gene: TRBJ1-6; D gene: -; CDR3 protein: CASSPSWSQDSPLHF; CDR3 DNA: TGCGCCAGCAGCCCCTCGTGGAGCCAGGATTCACCCCTCCACTTT
V gene: TRBV5-1; clone size: -; J gene: TRBJ1-1; D gene: -; CDR3 protein: CASSLGRGDSNTEAFF; CDR3 DNA: TGCGCCAGCAGCTTGGGGCGAGGGGACTCGAACACTGAAGCTTTCTTT
V gene: TRBV28; clone size: -; J gene: TRBJ2-2; D gene: -; CDR3 protein: CASRGFGTSTGELFF; CDR3 DNA: TGTGCCAGCAGAGGCTTCGGAACGAGCACCGGGGAGCTGTTTTTT
V gene: TRBV6-5; clone size: -; J gene: TRBJ1-2; D gene: -; CDR3 protein: CASIGSSGPYGYTF; CDR3 DNA: TGTGCCAGCATCGGGTCGTCTGGACCCTATGGCTACACCTTC
V gene: TRBV19; clone size: -; J gene: TRBJ2-1; D gene: -; CDR3 protein: CASSIVYVNEQFF; CDR3 DNA: TGTGCCAGTAGTATCGTCTACGTCAATGAGCAGTTCTTC
V gene: TRBV9; clone size: -; J gene: TRBJ2-1; D gene: -; CDR3 protein: CASSHQEGFRNEQFF; CDR3 DNA: TGTGCCAGCAGCCACCAGGAGGGGTTTCGCAATGAGCAGTTCTTC
V gene: TRBV5-4; clone size: once; J gene: TRBJ2-7; D gene: TRBD1; CDR3 protein: CASSSRQGYEQYF; CDR3 DNA: TGTGCCAGCAGCTCTAGACAGGGTTACGAGCAGTACTTC
V gene: TRBV7-2; clone size: -; J gene: TRBJ2-7; D gene: -; CDR3 protein: CASSHRGTAAYEQYF; CDR3 DNA: TGTGCCAGCAGCCACCGGGGGACAGCCGCCTACGAGCAGTACTTC
V gene: TRBV4-2; clone size: -; J gene: TRBJ2-1; D gene: TRBD2; CDR3 protein: CASSQDFGGEQFF; CDR3 DNA: TGTGCCAGCAGCCAAGATTTCGGGGGGGAGCAGTTCTTC